This T cell receptor beta chain was documented in a study of blood T cell repertoires in COVID-19. Across the whole study: The cDNA or gDNA used as material had been derived from T cells, B-cell-depleted T cells, or PBMCs.

This CDR3 comprises 14 residues. CDR1 and CDR2 from the germline V gene are LNHDA and SQIVND (reference sequence). Trimming cost V 3 bases and J 7 bases, with 12 bases left between them. Libraries were prepared by immunoSEQ multiplex PCR; TCRdb keeps only in-frame clonotypes and omits some of them. The data show some 260,000 clones, over 75% seen once. The material sequenced was peripheral blood. The sequence came from a woman between 40 and 50 years old who had recovered from COVID-19. This rearrangement joins TRBV19 to TRBJ1-4, with D possibly matching TRBD1 (6 bases). CDR3 sequence (DNA): TGTGCCAGTAGTATCTTCACAGGGAGTGAAAAACTGTTTTTT. The encoded protein is CASSIFTGSEKLFF.